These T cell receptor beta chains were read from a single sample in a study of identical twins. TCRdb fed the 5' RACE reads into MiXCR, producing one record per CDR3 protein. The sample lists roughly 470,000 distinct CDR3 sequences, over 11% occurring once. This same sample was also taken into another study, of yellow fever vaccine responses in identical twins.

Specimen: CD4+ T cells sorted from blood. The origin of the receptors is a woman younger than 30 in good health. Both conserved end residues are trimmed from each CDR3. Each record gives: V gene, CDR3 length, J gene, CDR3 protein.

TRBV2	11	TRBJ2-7	ASKDRGLYEQY
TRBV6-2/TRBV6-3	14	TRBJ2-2	ASSYWQGSSTGELF
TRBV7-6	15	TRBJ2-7	ASSFDAGTSASYEQY
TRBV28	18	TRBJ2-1	ASSFWTGSRWASGDNEQF
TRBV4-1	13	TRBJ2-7	ASSQRVESSYEQY
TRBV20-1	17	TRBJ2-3	SAEQPKAQGLLSTDTQY
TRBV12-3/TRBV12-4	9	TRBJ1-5	ASSLNQPQH
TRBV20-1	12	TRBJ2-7	SALRTSGGYEQY
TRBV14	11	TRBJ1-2	ASKPQGTYGYT
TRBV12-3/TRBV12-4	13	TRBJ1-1	ASSWSVRMNTEAF
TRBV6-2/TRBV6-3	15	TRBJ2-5	ASRPLWLVGRQETQY
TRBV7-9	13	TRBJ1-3	ASSVTGITGNTIY
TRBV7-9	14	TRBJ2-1	ASSGGPSRVRDEQF
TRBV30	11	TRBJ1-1	AWSVGANTEAF
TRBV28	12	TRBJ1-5	ASIFGGGNQPQH
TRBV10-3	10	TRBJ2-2	AMRSGSGELF
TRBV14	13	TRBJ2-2	ASSQVRTDTGELF
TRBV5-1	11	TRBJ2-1	ASSRDYVDEQF
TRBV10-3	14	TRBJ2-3	AISDVGAGKGDTQY
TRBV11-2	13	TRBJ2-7	ASSLSSEPPYEQY
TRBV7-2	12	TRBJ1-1	ASSHTGLNTEAF
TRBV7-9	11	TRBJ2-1	ASSLGVNNEQF
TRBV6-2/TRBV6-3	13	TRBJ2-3	ASSYQFGGTDTQY
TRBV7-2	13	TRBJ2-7	ASSLSLSNSYEQY
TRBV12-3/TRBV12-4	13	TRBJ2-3	ASRPRGSSTDTQY
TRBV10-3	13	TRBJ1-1	AISESMQGNTEAF
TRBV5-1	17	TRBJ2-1	ASSPAGTSGKGSYNEQF
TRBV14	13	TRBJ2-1	ASSRPGQGHNEQF
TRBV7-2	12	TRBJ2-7	ASSKPGQLFEQY
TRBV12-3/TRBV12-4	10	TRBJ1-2	ASSRANYGYT
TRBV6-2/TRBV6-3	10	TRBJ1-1	ASSYPERGAF
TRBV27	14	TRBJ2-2	ASSRKQGANTGELF
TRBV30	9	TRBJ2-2	AWIEAGELF
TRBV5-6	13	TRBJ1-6	ASSLDGRSNSPLH
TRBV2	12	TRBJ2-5	ASDSFGDQETQY
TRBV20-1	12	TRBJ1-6	SPQGLAYNSPLH
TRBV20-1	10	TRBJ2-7	SAPEGAYEQY
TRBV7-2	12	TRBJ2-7	ASSLGTPVDEQY
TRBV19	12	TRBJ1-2	ASARGRGSYGYT
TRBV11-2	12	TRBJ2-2	ASSLGLLTGELF
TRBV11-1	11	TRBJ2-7	ASSSDVGYEQY
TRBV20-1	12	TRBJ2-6	SARDSRGANVLT
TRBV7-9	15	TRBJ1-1	ASSRRGDRPMNTEAF
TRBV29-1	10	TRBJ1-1	SGGSGIGVGF
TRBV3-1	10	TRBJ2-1	ASSRGDNEQF
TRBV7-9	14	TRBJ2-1	ASSSTGTDSYNEQF